This entry concerns a single TCR beta chain. This clone was found a few times. There is no known antigen for this receptor. Within one base of it there is no much larger clone, and no base qualities were kept. The cohort consisted of hundreds of healthy bone marrow donors. All cohort members were sampled while nominally healthy, although unrecorded immune exposures were likely present. The donor was CMV seronegative and belonged to the group of more than 300 seronegative cohort members. A peripheral blood sample was provided by each donor, and peripheral blood mononuclear cells were used for TCR beta sequencing. The Qiagen DNeasy Blood Extraction Kit was used to extract genomic DNA from the blood cell samples. Receptors were amplified or captured by the immunoSEQ multiplex PCR assay. For the multiplex PCR, a mixture combining 60 forward primers for TCR Vbeta segments and 13 reverse primers for TCR Jbeta segments was used. A multiplex PCR assay on genomic DNA amplified the CDR3 region of rearranged TCR beta genes. The Illumina HiSeq System was used to sequence the amplified TCR beta libraries as 87-base-pair reads. In the source study's methods: A later analysis counted some 80 million unique TCR beta chains across the 650 to 800 repertoires, and around 12 million of these chains were shared by at least two donors. Raw reads were error-corrected and collapsed into unique sequences with a nearest-neighbor algorithm that merged closely related sequences to remove PCR and sequencing errors. CDR3 sequences were aligned to IMGT reference sequences to assign V, D and J gene segments. For a sequence to be retained, a match of at least six nucleotides was required to both a V gene segment and a J gene segment. Rearrangements were classified as productive when the CDR3 lacked stop codons and remained in frame with V and J, and all other rearrangements were classified as non-productive. CDR3 was defined according to IMGT convention as the region running from the second conserved V-encoded cysteine to the conserved J-encoded phenylalanine. The earlier analysis of roughly 590 of the donors excluded any sequence lacking an unambiguous match to a single V gene segment. In an earlier analysis of about 590 of the donors, a V segment was called functional when productive rearrangements were above 56.7%, and segregating when the standard deviation between donors exceeded 5%. A statistical classification framework was developed to diagnose cytomegalovirus status using the catalog of TCR beta chain sequences. In a later analysis, TCR nucleotide sequences were compared against IMGT/GENE-DB human TR gene sequences so that V and J genes could be assigned. A later analysis assigned CDR3 sequences and most-parsimonious VDJ recombination scenarios with the TCRdist pipeline. A later analysis defined each TCR beta chain by its CDR3 amino acid sequence plus V-gene family, and excluded reads lacking a unique V-gene family. A later analysis removed several hundred highly shared, low-generation-probability nucleotide sequences to deal with suspected cross-contamination and a sequencing artifact. In a later analysis, a clonal expansion index was calculated for each public chain from normalized within-repertoire ranks of inferred template counts. In a later analysis, generation probabilities were computed using a VDJ recombination model fitted to out-of-frame rearrangements, and the results were checked against IGoR. A later analysis scored TCR-TCR, TCR-HLA and TCR-CMV co-occurrence with hypergeometric tests, applying a repertoire-size bias correction to TCR pairs. To estimate false discovery rates, a later analysis permuted the HLA or CMV assignments 20 times. In a later analysis, co-occurring TCRs were grouped using DBSCAN, with TCRdist sequence similarity added in when clustering inside HLA-allele-positive subsets. Repertoires with fewer than 30,000 or more than 120,000 public chains were left out of co-occurrence clustering, as were five repertoires with anomalous nucleotide sharing. In TCRdb, the immuneACCESS table is reduced to in-frame sequences with V and J assigned. These tables do not hold every clone; where another copy was compared, an unresolved V gene accounts for under half, and the others remain unexplained. V, J and clone size are taken as reported in that table, and D and trimming were inferred from the DNA itself. Across this sample there are approximately 150,000 clones, with 9.4% seen only once. About 1.7% of the sample rests with the top ten.

This sample is part of a study of cytomegalovirus exposure and HLA in healthy donors (dated by TCRdb to between 2016 and 2019). About the full investigation: In an earlier analysis of around 540 of the donors, about 270 Gb of sequence data and 95 million to 130 million unique TCR beta sequences from some 170 million T cells were reported. Genome-wide SNP genotypes for about 65% of the roughly 670 donors were used in a later genetic analysis, which treated that subset as a discovery cohort. To predict cytomegalovirus infection status, the study brought together high-throughput TCR immunosequencing, statistical association of individual TCRs with disease status, and machine learning. The study aimed to test whether cataloging public T cell receptors could reveal signatures of past pathogen exposure. Typing coverage differed by locus: A, B, C, DRB1 and DQB1 were typed in roughly 620-630 donors, DQA1 in roughly 500, DPA1 in around 600, and DPB1 in just under 490. Among some 410 genotyped donors of the cohort, an average of about 220,000 unique TCR beta nucleotide sequences was sequenced per donor, of which about 19% were non-productive. In a later analysis, previously published TCR beta repertoires from hundreds of donors were re-analyzed and high-resolution HLA genotyping was added so that TCR occurrence patterns could be studied. Rather than drawing on any new phenotypic data, the later analysis identified candidate immune exposures from TCR beta sequences and the way those sequences occurred across donors. HLA typing included class I and class II loci at four-digit resolution. The T cell repertoires of 666 subjects were profiled by immunosequencing and related to cytomegalovirus serostatus. Donor age, sex, ethnicity and CMV serostatus were compiled alongside the repertoire data. Of the 398 genotyped donors, 75% to 85% were placed in the genetic ancestry cluster associated with self-reported Caucasian donors. All discovery cohort repertoires had been generated on a single sequencing platform. An early release that covered fewer than 800 HLA-typed donors contained about 290 gigabases of sequencing data and tens of millions of unique TCR sequences. In an earlier analysis of about 590 of the donors, high-throughput TCR beta sequencing was used to judge whether each TCR beta V gene segment behaved as functional or pseudogenic. Roughly five DR-DQ haplotypes were handled as single units for association and clustering, since linkage in the cohort was strong. In addition to the first cohort of hundreds of subjects, a separate validation cohort of about 120 different subjects was used. The study at large found these results: A cluster of highly shared sequence variants was judged likely to represent a technical artifact of the sequencing pipeline. A later analysis found that most CMV-associated TCR beta chains appeared HLA-restricted, with HLA associations seemingly driven largely by CMV exposure. In a later genetic analysis, fewer N-insertions in productive TCRs were reported among donors in an Asian-associated ancestry cluster than the roughly 700-donor mean. Some IMGT-functional V segments, including TRBV6-2 and TRBV6-3, could not be distinguished by the 87-base-pair reads and were therefore excluded. In a later analysis, HLA-associated TCR beta chains were found to be more clonally expanded and to have lower generation probabilities than equally common non-associated chains. Several of the top co-occurrence clusters appeared to be linked to parvovirus B19, influenza, CMV and Epstein-Barr virus, according to a later analysis. V-gene and J-gene trimming of TCR beta chains was associated with a missense DCLRE1C variant in a later genetic analysis, and the association was replicated in an independent cohort. A further reported finding was that TCR beta sequences accurately predicted the HLA-A and HLA-B alleles for most subjects in the first cohort. The presence/absence analyses assumed that sequencing depth was roughly uniform across donors, and that assumption may not be true. In an earlier analysis of 587 of the donors, most TCR beta V segments appeared in productive rearrangements about 87% or about 30% of the time, broadly matching IMGT annotations. The classifier was reported to diagnose cytomegalovirus status with high specificity and sensitivity in both the original cohort and the validation cohort. A total of 164 TCR beta chains were listed by the study as associated with cytomegalovirus. Most TCR sequences were observed very rarely across donors, whereas some public TCRs were present in many individuals. Only TCR beta chains were sequenced in this cohort, and the absence of alpha or paired-chain data limited detectable features. Three of the identified cytomegalovirus-associated TCR beta chains were confirmed in vitro to be specific for cytomegalovirus antigens. A later analysis associated 15,000 to 20,000 TCR beta sequences with specific HLA alleles at a false discovery rate of 0.05. For the cohort, immune exposure information was limited to CMV serostatus. HLA typing was unavailable for some donors at each locus, so association tests used only the typed subset. The earlier analysis of approximately 560 of the donors excluded fewer than 20 rarely observed V segments, including chromosome 9 orphons, because counts were too low. Strong co-occurrence of HLA alleles, especially DR and DQ, made assigning TCR associations to individual alleles difficult. A later analysis found that TCR association rates varied across HLA loci, with DRB1 alleles showing the most associated TCRs and HLA-C alleles the fewest. The authors suggested that the approach could potentially be extended to other disease states and immunological phenotypes. Linkage disequilibrium might explain the correlated functional status among segregating V segments, but an unknown experimental factor could not be excluded.

The CDR3 starts with the cysteine, ends with the phenylalanine, and has 15 residues. Only the CDR3 DNA is retained, 45 bases long and in frame from the first base. CDR1 and CDR2, looked up from the germline V gene, are LGHNA and YSLEER. V sheds 1 base and J sheds 5 bases, leaving 14 bases between their ends. Sequencing was carried out using PBMCs. The rearranged chain carries TRBV4-3 and TRBJ2-5, and TRBD1 may be the D gene, going by 6 matching bases. The TCR originated in a male donor in good health and CMV-seronegative. The CDR3 in this case is CASSQAQGRRETQYF. DNA sequence: TGCGCCAGCAGCCAAGCACAGGGCCGTAGGGAGACCCAGTACTTC.